A selection of T cell receptor beta chains follows, all from one sample in a study of blood T cell repertoires in COVID-19. The protocol was immunoSEQ multiplex PCR, while the TCRdb copy is restricted to in-frame clones and leaves out a portion. The sample consists of approximately 58,000 clones, about 93% of them appearing once. Sequenced material: peripheral blood. The origin of the receptors is a woman older than 75 with active COVID-19. CDR3s include the opening cysteine and the closing phenylalanine or tryptophan. A D gene is named only where the DNA matches it firmly. Expanded clones are given a class, and other clones once, few, many or no size at all.

j_call clone_size d_call v_call cdr3_nt cdr3_aa
TRBJ2-7 . TRBD2 TRBV12-3/TRBV12-4 TGTGCCAGCAGTTCGACGGGGGGCGAGCAGTACTTC CASSSTGGEQYF
TRBJ1-5 . . TRBV6-5 TGTGCCGGCGGAACAGGGAGCAATCAGCCCCAGCATTTT CAGGTGSNQPQHF
TRBJ2-2 . . TRBV9 TGTGCCAGCAGCGTAGGGGAGGTGGGTGCCGGGGAGCTGTTTTTT CASSVGEVGAGELFF
TRBJ2-2 . . TRBV19 TGTGCCAGTAGTGTACAGGGAGCCGGGGAGCTGTTTTTT CASSVQGAGELFF
TRBJ2-5 . TRBD2 TRBV28 TGTGCCAGCAGTACCAGGACTAGCGGGGGTAGGGAGACCCAGTACTTC CASSTRTSGGRETQYF
TRBJ2-1 . . TRBV10-1 TGCGCCAGCAGTGCATACAATGAGCAGTTCTTC CASSAYNEQFF
TRBJ2-1 . . TRBV11-2 TGTGCCAGCAGCCAACCCAGGGAAATTAACCATGAGCAGTTCTTC CASSQPREINHEQFF
TRBJ2-1 once TRBD2 TRBV7-2 TGTGCCAGCAGCTTTCTAGCGGGGTACAATGAGCAGTTCTTC CASSFLAGYNEQFF
TRBJ1-6 . . TRBV6-6 TGTGCCAGCAGTTACCAACAGAGCTCCTATAATTCACCCCTCCACTTT CASSYQQSSYNSPLHF
TRBJ1-2 . . TRBV25-1 TGTGCCAGCAGTGAATTGACCCCAAACGGGGGCTACACCTTC CASSELTPNGGYTF
TRBJ1-4 . TRBD1 TRBV6-5 TGTGCCAGCAGTTGGACAGGGGATGAAAAACTGTTTTTT CASSWTGDEKLFF
TRBJ1-4 . . TRBV10-2 TGCGCCAGCAGTGAGCGTGACAATCGGAATGAAAAACTGTTTTTT CASSERDNRNEKLFF
TRBJ1-2 . . TRBV19 TGTGCCAGTAGTATTAGGGACATCGTATATGGCTACACCTTC CASSIRDIVYGYTF
TRBJ2-1 . . TRBV18 TGTGCCAGCACCCCAACAGAAAACAATGAGCAGTTCTTC CASTPTENNEQFF
TRBJ1-1 few . TRBV20-1 TGCAGTGCTAGACGGGGACTGGAAGCTTTCTTT CSARRGLEAFF
TRBJ1-1 once . TRBV5-1 TGCGCCAGCAGCGAACAGCTGAACACTGAAGCTTTCTTT CASSEQLNTEAFF
TRBJ2-3 . TRBD2 TRBV7-9 TGTGCCAGCAGCTTAGAAGTTTGCGAGACTAGCCTTTGCACAGATACGCAGTATTTT CASSLEVCETSLCTDTQYF
TRBJ1-2 . . TRBV6-5 TGTGCCAGCAGTTACTCAAGGCCAGGGAGGGATGGCTACACCTTC CASSYSRPGRDGYTF
TRBJ2-5 . TRBD2 TRBV19 TGTGCCAGTAGTATTGGACTAGCGATGGAGACCCAGTACTTC CASSIGLAMETQYF
TRBJ2-1 . TRBD1 TRBV7-9 TGTGCCAGCAGCTTAACAGGGGACACCTATGGCGAGCAGTTCTTC CASSLTGDTYGEQFF
TRBJ1-6 . . TRBV3-1/TRBV3-2 TGTGCCAGCAGCCAAGGTGCGGTGGGAGCTTCACCCCTCCACTTT CASSQGAVGASPLHF
TRBJ2-1 . . TRBV3-1/TRBV3-2 TGTGCCAGCAGCCAAGATGGCGGTAACAATGAGCAGTTCTTC CASSQDGGNNEQFF
TRBJ2-3 once TRBD2 TRBV10-2 TGCGCCAGCACTCTTGGGGGACTAGCGGGATCAGATACGCAGTATTTT CASTLGGLAGSDTQYF
TRBJ2-1 . TRBD2 TRBV11-2 TGTGCCAGCAGCTCACCCCTAGCGGGGGGGGGTAGGAATGAGCAGTTCTTC CASSSPLAGGGRNEQFF
TRBJ2-3 . TRBD2 TRBV5-5 TGTGCCAGCTCGCATGCGGGGGGGACAGATACGCAGTATTTT CASSHAGGTDTQYF
TRBJ2-3 . . TRBV11-1 TGTGCCAGCAGCCCCGACCGACACACAGATACGCAGTATTTT CASSPDRHTDTQYF
TRBJ1-2 . TRBD1 TRBV5-6 TGTGCCAGCAGCCAGGACAGGTCCTATGGCTACACCTTC CASSQDRSYGYTF
TRBJ2-5 . . TRBV12-5 TGTGCTAGTGGTTTGGTACTGGGGCACCAGGGGAGCCAGTACTTC CASGLVLGHQGSQYF
TRBJ2-6 . . TRBV19 TGTGCCAGCCTTAGACATGCCTCTGGGGCCAACGTCCTGACTTTC CASLRHASGANVLTF
TRBJ2-7 . TRBD1 TRBV30 TGTGCCTGGGGACTGGGACAGGCCTACGAGCAGTACTTC CAWGLGQAYEQYF
TRBJ2-1 . . TRBV11-2 TGTGCCAGCAGCTTAGACAGGGATTCCTACAATGAGCAGTTCTTC CASSLDRDSYNEQFF
TRBJ2-3 . TRBD2 TRBV2 TGTGCCAGCAAGACCCCCCGAGCGGGAGGGCCAATTACTGCAGATACGCAGTATTTT CASKTPRAGGPITADTQYF
TRBJ2-3 . TRBD1 TRBV7-9 TGTGCCAGCAGCTCCGGGACAGTCACAGATACGCAGTATTTT CASSSGTVTDTQYF
TRBJ2-6 . . TRBV5-1 TGCGCCAGCAGCTCACGTGAGGGTGGGGCCAACGTCCTGACTTTC CASSSREGGANVLTF
TRBJ2-1 . . TRBV7-2 TGTGCCAGCAGCTTAAGGGGGATTGGGGAGCAGTTCTTC CASSLRGIGEQFF
TRBJ2-7 . TRBD1 TRBV6-1 TGTGCCAGCAGTGAAGATGGGGGACAGGCTTTCTACGAGCAGTACTTC CASSEDGGQAFYEQYF
TRBJ1-3 . . TRBV4-2 TGTGCCAGCAGCCAGTCGGTTCTCTCCGTCCGCGGAAACACCATATATTTT CASSQSVLSVRGNTIYF
TRBJ2-2 . . TRBV5-4 TGTGCCAGCAGGCGGAAGCCCGGGGAGCTGTTTTTT CASRRKPGELFF
TRBJ1-5 . TRBD1 TRBV24-1 TGTGCCACCAGTGAAGGGACAGGGTTCGGGCGCAATCAGCCCCAGCATTTT CATSEGTGFGRNQPQHF
TRBJ1-3 . . TRBV28 TGTGCCAGCACCCCTGTGTTTTCTGGAAACACCATATATTTT CASTPVFSGNTIYF
TRBJ2-3 . TRBD2 TRBV6-5 TGTGCCAGCACGGGGGGGAGCACAGATACGCAGTATTTT CASTGGSTDTQYF
TRBJ2-2 . TRBD2 TRBV28 TGTGCCAGCAGTTTCCAAGGACTAGCGGGATTATATAGGGAGCTGTTTTTT CASSFQGLAGLYRELFF
TRBJ2-3 . . TRBV6-1 TGTGCCAGCAGTGAAGGGTACGCTGGGCGAGGCACAGATACGCAGTATTTT CASSEGYAGRGTDTQYF
TRBJ2-1 few TRBD2 TRBV5-6 TGTGCCAGCAGCTTGGACGCGGGAGGGCGCAATGAGCAGTTCTTC CASSLDAGGRNEQFF
TRBJ2-7 few TRBD2 TRBV7-2 TGTGCCAGCAGCCCGACTAGCGGGAGGCCCTACGAGCAGTACTTC CASSPTSGRPYEQYF
TRBJ2-7 . . TRBV28 TGTGCCAGCAGTTCCCGAACAGGGAATCGCGAGCAGTACTTC CASSSRTGNREQYF
TRBJ1-6 . TRBD1 TRBV5-1 TGCGCCAGCAGCTTTCTCCGGTTGGACAGGGAAGGTTCACCCCTCCACTTT CASSFLRLDREGSPLHF
TRBJ2-1 once . TRBV28 TGTGCCAGCAGTGCCTCCGGGACACTCAATGAGCAGTTCTTC CASSASGTLNEQFF